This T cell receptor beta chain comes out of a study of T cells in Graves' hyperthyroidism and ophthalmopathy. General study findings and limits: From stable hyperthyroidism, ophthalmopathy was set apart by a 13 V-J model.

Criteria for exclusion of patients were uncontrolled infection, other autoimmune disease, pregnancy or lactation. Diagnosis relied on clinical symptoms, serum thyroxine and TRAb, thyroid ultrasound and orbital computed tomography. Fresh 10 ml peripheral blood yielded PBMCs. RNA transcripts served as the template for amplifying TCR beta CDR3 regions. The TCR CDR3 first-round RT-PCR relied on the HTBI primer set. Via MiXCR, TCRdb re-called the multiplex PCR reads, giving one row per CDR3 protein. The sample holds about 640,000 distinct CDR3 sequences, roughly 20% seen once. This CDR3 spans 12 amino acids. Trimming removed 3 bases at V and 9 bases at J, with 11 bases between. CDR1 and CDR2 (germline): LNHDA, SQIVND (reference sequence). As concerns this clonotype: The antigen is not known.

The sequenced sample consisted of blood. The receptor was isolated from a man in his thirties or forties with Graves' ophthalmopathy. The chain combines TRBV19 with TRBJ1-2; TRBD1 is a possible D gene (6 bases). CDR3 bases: TGTGCCAGTAGTATGTTGACAGGCCGCTACACCTTC. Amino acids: CASSMLTGRYTF.